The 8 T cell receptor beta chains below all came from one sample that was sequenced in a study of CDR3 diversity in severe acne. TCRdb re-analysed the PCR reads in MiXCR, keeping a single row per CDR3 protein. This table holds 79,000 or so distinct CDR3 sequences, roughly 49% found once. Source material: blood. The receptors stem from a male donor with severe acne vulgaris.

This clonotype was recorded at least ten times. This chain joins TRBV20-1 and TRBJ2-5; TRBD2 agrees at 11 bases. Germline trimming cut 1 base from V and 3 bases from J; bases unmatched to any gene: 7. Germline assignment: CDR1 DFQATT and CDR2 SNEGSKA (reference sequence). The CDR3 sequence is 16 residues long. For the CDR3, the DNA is TGCAGTGCTAGAGCAGAAGGGACTAGCGGAGAAGAGACCCAGTACTTC. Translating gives CSARAEGTSGEETQYF.

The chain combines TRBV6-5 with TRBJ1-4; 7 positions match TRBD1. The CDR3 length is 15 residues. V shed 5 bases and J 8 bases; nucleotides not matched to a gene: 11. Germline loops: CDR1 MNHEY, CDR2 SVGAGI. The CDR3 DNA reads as TGTGCCAGCAGTCACCGACAGGGTTCAGGGGAAAAACTGTTTTTT. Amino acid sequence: CASSHRQGSGEKLFF.

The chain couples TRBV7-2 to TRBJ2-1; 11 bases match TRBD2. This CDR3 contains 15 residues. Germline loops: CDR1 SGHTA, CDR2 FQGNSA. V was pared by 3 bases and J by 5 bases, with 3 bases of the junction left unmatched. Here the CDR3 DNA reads TGTGCCAGCAGCTTGGGGGGACTAGCGGACAATGAGCAGTTCTTC. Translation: CASSLGGLADNEQFF.

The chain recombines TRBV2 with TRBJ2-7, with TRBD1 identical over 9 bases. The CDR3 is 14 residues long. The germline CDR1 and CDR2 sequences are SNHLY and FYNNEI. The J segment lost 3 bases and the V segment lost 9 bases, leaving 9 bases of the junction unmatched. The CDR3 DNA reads TGTGCCAGAGGCCTACCGGGACAGGGCTACGAGCAGTACTTC. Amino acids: CARGLPGQGYEQYF.

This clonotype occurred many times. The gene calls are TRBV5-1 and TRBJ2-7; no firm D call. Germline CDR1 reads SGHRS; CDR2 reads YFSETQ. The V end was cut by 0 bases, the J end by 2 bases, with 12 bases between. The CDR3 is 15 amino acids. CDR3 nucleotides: TGCGCCAGCAGCTTGGTACCGGGCGTGACCTACGAGCAGTACTTC. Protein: CASSLVPGVTYEQYF.

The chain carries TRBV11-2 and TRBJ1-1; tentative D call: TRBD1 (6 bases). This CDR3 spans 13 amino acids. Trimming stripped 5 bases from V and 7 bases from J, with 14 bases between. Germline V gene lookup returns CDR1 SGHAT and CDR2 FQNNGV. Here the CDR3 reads CASSIQGGNEAFF. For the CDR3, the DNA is TGTGCCAGCAGCATACAGGGTGGAAATGAAGCTTTCTTT.

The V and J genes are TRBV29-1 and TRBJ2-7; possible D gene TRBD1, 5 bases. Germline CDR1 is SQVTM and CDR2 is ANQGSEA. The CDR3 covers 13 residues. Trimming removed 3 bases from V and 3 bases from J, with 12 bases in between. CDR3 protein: CSVDGQGVYEQYF. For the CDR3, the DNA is TGCAGCGTTGATGGTCAGGGTGTCTACGAGCAGTACTTC.

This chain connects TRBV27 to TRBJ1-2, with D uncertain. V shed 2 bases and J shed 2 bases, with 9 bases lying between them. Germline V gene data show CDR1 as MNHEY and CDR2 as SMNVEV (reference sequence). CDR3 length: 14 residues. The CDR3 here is CASSLEGSNYGYTF. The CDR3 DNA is TGTGCCAGCAGTTTAGAGGGATCGAACTATGGCTACACCTTC.